This entry lists 3 T cell receptor beta chains sequenced from one sample in a study of blood T cell repertoires in COVID-19. Measured with immunoSEQ multiplex PCR; TCRdb has only the in-frame clones, and not every one. The data contain 85,000 to 110,000 clones, 75% to 90% of them singletons. The material sequenced was peripheral blood. These receptors originate from a human donor in a cohort sampled during active or convalescent COVID-19.

The rearrangement joins TRBV21-1 to TRBJ2-7; the table's D call of TRBD1 was not tested on the DNA. TRBV21-1 is shown as a pseudogene. The CDR3 sequence is 17 residues long. The CDR3, as DNA: TGTGCCAGCAGCAATCTTGGGGGGACAGCCGTGGACTACGAGCAGTACTTC. Translating gives CASSNLGGTAVDYEQYF.

The J gene is TRBJ1-2, the V gene TRBV7-9; D call uncertain. V lost 5 bases to trimming and J lost 2 bases, with 15 bases between them. The CDR3 spans 15 residues. Germline-derived CDR1 and CDR2 are SEHNR and FQNEAQ (reference sequence). The CDR3 DNA reads TGTGCCAGCAGCCCTTCCGGGAGGGAGAACTATGGCTACACCTTC. Protein sequence: CASSPSGRENYGYTF.

This clone was counted ten times or more. The CDR3 bases are TGTGCCAGCAGCTTCCGACAGGGTATGTACGAGCAGTACTTC. It codes for CASSFRQGMYEQYF. The rearrangement joins TRBV13 to TRBJ2-7, with 7 nucleotides matching TRBD1. The CDR3 has 14 amino acids. CDR1 is PRHDT and CDR2 is FYEKMQ in the germline V gene (reference sequence). Losses at the gene ends were 3 bases for V and 4 bases for J; bases not matched to a gene: 6. Full variable domain (remainder filled in from reference TRBV13 and TRBJ2-7): AAGVIQSPRHLIKEKRETATLKCYPIPRHDTVYWYQQGPGQDPQFLISFYEKMQSDKGSIPDRFSAQQFSDYHSELNMSSLELGDSALYFCASSFRQGMYEQYFGPGTRLTVT.